This TCR beta chain emerged from a study of vaccination effects on CD4 cells after COVID-19 (dated by TCRdb to the early 2020s). Broadly, across the study: Each participant got two doses of an mRNA SARS-CoV-2 vaccine, either BNT162b2 or mRNA-1273. SARS-CoV-2 spike-specific CD4+ TCR repertoires from before and after mRNA vaccination were compared in COVID-19 convalescent patients and in infection-naive vaccine recipients. A total of 10 COVID-19 convalescent patients and 4 SARS-CoV-2-naive healthy vaccine recipients were included in the full study. The Oncomine TCR Beta short-read assay on an Illumina iSeq 100 was used to sequence cultures from other donors in the study.

General study outcomes and caveats: Both infection-induced and vaccine-induced clones contracted markedly at late post-vaccination timepoints, which is consistent with waning T cell responses. In healthy vaccine recipients, vaccine-induced clones were almost all SARS-CoV-2 mono-reactive, with only 1 of 255 being cross-reactive with common cold coronaviruses. Limitations of the study were the small number of convalescent patients and the absence of early post-infection timepoints.

Spanning cysteine to phenylalanine, the CDR3 consists of 11 amino acids. The sequence is cut down to CDR3 DNA, 33 bases in frame from base 1. Trimming takes 2 bases from V and 3 bases from J, and the germline ends sit 3 bases apart. CDR1 and CDR2 are read off the germline V gene as SGHDT and YYEEEE. To identify antigen-specific CD4+ T cell clonotypes by their expansion, the ViraFEST assay first stimulated PBMC with viral peptide pools and then applied TCR sequencing. After approximately 11 days of culture, CD4+ T cells were isolated with the EasySep CD4+ T cell isolation kit. The absence of prior SARS-CoV-2 infection in healthy vaccine recipients was confirmed by negative nucleocapsid antibodies before and after vaccination. Some 2 million PBMC per well were cultured in IMDM with about 5.4% human AB serum, 10 IU/ml IL-2 and gentamicin, plus 10 ug/ml peptides. On days 3 and 7, half of the culture medium was replaced with fresh IL-2-containing medium. Unless otherwise noted, each peptide stimulation condition was cultured in triplicate wells. PBMC were separated from whole blood using Ficoll-Paque Plus gradient centrifugation and were then either cryopreserved at -140C or used fresh. The overlapping peptide pools covered the spike proteins of SARS-CoV-2 as well as those of the common cold coronaviruses HCoV-NL63, HCoV-OC43 and HCoV-229E. The QIAamp micro DNA kit was used to extract genomic DNA from the cultured CD4+ T cells.

Library preparation employed the immunoSEQ multiplex PCR assay. DNA from the cultured and isolated CD4+ T cells underwent TCR beta CDR3 sequencing. Per the authors' processing: Non-productive TCR sequences were discarded, and reads were trimmed to the CDR3 region, with only CDR3s of 7 or more amino acids retained. The MANAFEST web app was used to pick out antigen-specific clonotypes by comparing their expansion in peptide wells with that in reference cultures. Positive clones required FDR<0.05 expansion versus reference and all other wells, odds ratio above 5, and frequency above 0.1% in two replicate wells. Cross-reactive clonotypes were defined as significantly expanded in SARS-CoV-2 spike wells and in at least one common cold coronavirus spike condition. Levenshtein distance calculated with the stringdist R package was used to assess CDR3 similarity, and unrooted trees were constructed with ape in R 3.6.1. Imported from immuneACCESS, the table was reduced by TCRdb to in-frame sequences with V and J called. These copies leave out some clones; in studies compared against another copy, an unresolved V gene accounts for under half, and the cause of the remainder is not known. The DNA was the basis for D and trimming; V, J and clone size are from that table. The sample data list more than 20,000 clones, and 76% of these were observed just once. The ten most abundant clones make up around a tenth of the sample.

Points on this clone: Its cognate antigen has yet to be identified. One base away there is no much larger clone; base qualities are not given.

This material consisted of CD4+ T cells from PBMCs cultured with HCoV-NL63 spike peptides, taken before COVID-19 vaccination. What the cell subset or site label conveys for this sample: HCoV-NL63 spike overlapping peptide pool stimulation. Recombination joined TRBV5-6 with TRBJ2-7, with no confidently assigned D gene. This TCR derives from a human donor who received a COVID-19 vaccine. The nucleotide sequence reads TGTGCCAGCAGCTTTGACTACGAGCAGTACTTC. Its protein is CASSFDYEQYF.